This T cell receptor (delta chain) was sequenced for a study of γδ T cells in repeated Plasmodium falciparum infection. On the study more broadly: Four controlled malaria infections with P. falciparum NF54 spanned about 600 days. Sampling occurred at baseline, pre-infection for selected infections, and 21 days post-infection.

This CDR3 contains 19 residues. The germline CDR1 and CDR2 sequences are TSWWSYY and QGS. Gammadelta T cells were flow-sorted from PBMC into Vgamma9/Vdelta2+ and Vdelta2-negative populations for bulk analysis. This clone came up a few times. Its antigen is as yet unknown. A far larger clone is just one base off, so this is likely a read error. This specimen includes other DNA sequences encoding the same CDR3. Whole-study findings and limits: Vgamma9/Vdelta2+ T cells showed a stable polyclonal repertoire with shared TCRgamma sequences.

TCRdb fed the multiplex PCR reads to CATT. This table holds 85,000 to 95,000 delta-chain clones, 1.4% found once. This receptor was identified in a pool of human donors (malaria-infected and uninfected, not separated). The V gene call is TRDV1, and the J gene call is absent; the table's D call TRDD3 went unverified against the DNA. The sequenced material came from gamma-delta T cells from blood. The DNA for the CDR3 is TGTGCTCTTGGGGGACTCTCGAGGTCGGGGGCCCTGTACACCGATAAACTCATCTTC. This gives the protein CALGGLSRSGALYTDKLIF.